Presented here are 30 T cell receptor beta chains from one specimen sequenced in a study of tumor-infiltrating lymphocytes in primary liver carcinoma. Germline DNA was also extracted, with blood RNA taken from unsorted whole blood. TCR beta cDNA was made from around 520 ng total RNA with a constant-region primer. Three rounds of nested multiplex PCR with slightly modified ARM-PCR produced TCR beta libraries. Rounds one and two of PCR, each of about 10 cycles, were primed with TRBV1-TRBV30 forward primers and a C-beta reverse primer. TCRdb reprocessed the multiplex PCR reads via MiXCR and lists one record per CDR3 protein. The sample has 250,000 to 400,000 distinct CDR3 sequences; 65% are singletons. The sequenced sample was peripheral blood. These receptors all stem from a man aged 40-50 years with primary liver carcinoma and hepatitis B virus infection.

This clonotype was counted only a few times. Relative to the germline gene, one junction end is altered; a read error may explain this. This chain connects TRBV29-1 to TRBJ2-4, with 7 bases matching TRBD1. The CDR3 extends over 13 amino acids. Germline V gives CDR1 SQVTM, CDR2 ANQGSEA. The CDR3 DNA reads TGCGGCGTTGAAGTAGACAGGGAAAACATTCAGTACTTC. This encodes CGVEVDRENIQYF.

Of note for this clonotype: It may be a read error: a sequence one base away is much more abundant. V gene TRBV6-2 or TRBV6-3 combines with J gene TRBJ2-2, with a tentative D call TRBD2 (6 bases). This CDR3 is 16 amino acids long. Germline V gene lookup returns CDR1 MNHEY and CDR2 SVGEGT. The CDR3 loop is CARSSPTRTGAGELFF. The CDR3 bases are TGTGCCCGCAGTTCCCCGACTAGAACCGGGGCCGGGGAGCTGTTTTTT.

J is TRBJ2-7 and V is TRBV4-2; tentatively, D is TRBD1 (6 bases). V was trimmed by 6 bases and J by 2 bases, leaving 14 bases between them. The CDR3 covers 14 residues. Germline CDR1 and CDR2: LGHNA and YNFKEQ. CDR3 in DNA: TGTGCCAGCAGTCCGGGACAACGCACCTACGAGCAGTACTTC. Its protein is CASSPGQRTYEQYF.

On this clonotype itself: A read error is possible here, since a much larger clone lies one base away. The V and J genes are TRBV4-1 and TRBJ2-5; 8 nucleotides align to TRBD2. The CDR3 has 16 residues. Per the germline V gene, CDR1 is MGHRA and CDR2 is YSYEKL. The CDR3 sequence: CASRQESGGPGETQYF. CDR3 DNA sequence: TGCGCCAGCCGCCAAGAGTCGGGAGGGCCTGGGGAGACCCAGTACTTC.

With regard to this clonotype: A read error may produce the germline difference seen at one junction end. DNA of the CDR3: TGTGCCAGCAGTTATGACTACGGGCAGTACTTC. This sequence encodes CASSYDYGQYF. This chain joins TRBV6-2 or TRBV6-3 and TRBJ2-7, with D maybe TRBD2 (5 bases). Germline lookup yields CDR1 MNHEY and CDR2 SVGEGT. There are 11 residues in the CDR3.

Note on this clonotype: At one of its ends the junction is not consistent with the germline gene, which may arise from a read error. The chain couples TRBV5-1 to TRBJ2-7; 8 nucleotides line up with TRBD1. Looked up from germline, CDR1 is SGHRS and CDR2 is YFSETQ. The CDR3 is 15 amino acids. For the CDR3, the DNA is TGCGTCAGCAGCTTGGCCTCGACAGGGGCCTACGAGCAGTACTTC. Its translation is CVSSLASTGAYEQYF.

Notes on this clonotype: This may come from a read error, since a much larger clone is one base off. The V and J genes are TRBV6-2 or TRBV6-3 and TRBJ2-1; TRBD2 matches 8 bases. Germline CDR1 reads MNHEY; CDR2 reads SVGEGT. This CDR3 comprises 15 residues. CDR3 nucleotide sequence: TGTGCCAGAAGTTATTTAGCGGGAAAAACCGATGAGCAGTTCTTC. Its translation: CARSYLAGKTDEQFF.

On this clonotype itself: Sequence at one end of the junction differs from germline and may be a read error. This rearrangement joins TRBV12-3 or TRBV12-4 to TRBJ1-5, with D tentatively TRBD1 (5 bases). CDR3 size: 14 residues. Here the CDR3 DNA reads TGTGCCAGCACTTTAATGGGGGACGATCAGCCCCAGCATTTT. Its translation: CASTLMGDDQPQHF.

In regard to this clonotype: Since a much larger clone is just one base distant, this may be a read error. The chain is built from TRBV6-1 and TRBJ2-7; D is perhaps TRBD1 (6 bases). CDR3 length: 15 amino acids. Germline values: CDR1 MNHNS, CDR2 SASEGT. Trimming took 2 bases from V and 5 from J, leaving 16 bases between them. The CDR3 nucleotides read TGTGCCAGCAGTGAAAGCCCCTGGGGGCCCCACGAGCAGTACTTC. This encodes CASSESPWGPHEQYF.

This clonotype was detected only a few times. The chain links TRBV5-1 to TRBJ2-5; 7 nucleotides line up with TRBD1. J was trimmed by 2 bases and V by 3 bases; bases with no gene match: 4. From germline, CDR1 is SGHRS and CDR2 YFSETQ. CDR3 size: 14 residues. The CDR3 nucleotides read TGCGCCAGCAGCTCCGGGACAGATCAAGAGACCCAGTACTTC. Its translation is CASSSGTDQETQYF.

In regard to this clonotype: The conserved phenylalanine or tryptophan is not found at the CDR3 terminus, so this likely reflects a read error. The chain uses TRBV29-1 and TRBJ2-1, with 11 positions matching TRBD2. V was clipped by 6 bases and J by 5 bases; unmatched bases: 12. Germline values: CDR1 SQVTM, CDR2 ANQGSEA. This CDR3 has 16 residues. The CDR3 sequence: CSVPTPGTSGNNEQFL. For the CDR3, the DNA is TGCAGCGTGCCCACCCCGGGGACTAGCGGCAACAATGAGCAGTTCTTA.

Regarding this clonotype: The junction does not match germline at one end; this may be a read error. The chain recombines TRBV4-1 with TRBJ2-2; D may be TRBD2 (8 bases). Per the germline V gene, CDR1 is MGHRA and CDR2 is YSYEKL. CDR3 length: 16 residues. The CDR3 DNA reads TGCGCCAGCAGCCAGTTTAGCGGGGCGAACACAGGGGAGCCGTTTTTT. Amino acids: CASSQFSGANTGEPFF.

Worth noting for this clonotype: One end of the junction does not line up with germline, which may come from a read error. The chain uses TRBV10-3 and TRBJ2-7; a weak D match, TRBD2 (6 bases). The CDR3 consists of 15 residues. The germline gives CDR1 ENHRY, CDR2 SYGVKD. Here the CDR3 reads CAISEKSGPGYDQYF. The CDR3 region has the DNA TGTGCCATCAGTGAGAAAAGCGGGCCTGGCTACGATCAGTACTTC.

This clonotype has just one count. One end of the junction is discordant with germline, which a read error may explain. The CDR3 nucleotides read TGTGCCAGCGGCTTCTCCGGGACTGAGGCTTTCTTT. As protein: CASGFSGTEAFF. The chain carries TRBV7-9 and TRBJ1-1, with D possibly matching TRBD1 (5 bases). The CDR3 is 12 residues long. CDR1 is SEHNR, CDR2 FQNEAQ, per germline (reference sequence). Drawing the rest from reference TRBV7-9 and TRBJ1-1, the complete variable domain is DTGVSQNPRHKITKRGQNVTFRCDPISEHNRLYWYRQTLGQGPEFLTYFQNEAQLEKSRLLSDRFSAERPKGSFSTLEIQRTEQGDSAMYLCASGFSGTEAFFGQGTRLTVV.

This clonotype appeared a few times. No conserved phenylalanine or tryptophan ends this CDR3, so it is likely a read error. The DNA is left out, because the CDR3 cannot be placed on it with certainty; the CDR3 is given as TCRdb lists it. This chain connects TRBV29-1 to TRBJ2-3; the table's D call, TRBD1, has no DNA check behind it. Germline CDR1 is SQVTM and CDR2 is ANQGSEA. Both ends counted, the CDR3 spans 15 residues. The CDR3 sequence: CSVWAGGDSTDTQCY.

Concerning this clonotype itself: The conserved closing phenylalanine or tryptophan is absent in this CDR3, likely reflecting a read error. The CDR3 here is CASSPGTGTQYS. CDR3 bases: TGTGCCAGCAGTCCCGGGACAGGAACCCAGTACTCC. The chain uses TRBV6-2 or TRBV6-3 and TRBJ2-5; 8 nucleotides match TRBD1. The CDR3 loop spans 12 amino acids. In germline, CDR1 is MNHEY, CDR2 SVGEGT. J gave up 8 bases and V 5 bases, and 4 bases lay outside the gene matches.

This rearrangement joins TRBV4-1 to TRBJ2-4, with 8 bases that match TRBD2. Trimming cost V 8 bases and J 9 bases; bases outside gene matches: 18. This CDR3 region has 16 residues. The germline gives CDR1 MGHRA, CDR2 YSYEKL. For the CDR3, the DNA is TGCGCCAGCTACCCCCGGGACGCCGGGGGGGATAGCATTCAGTACTTC. Translating gives CASYPRDAGGDSIQYF.

This clonotype was counted once. A read error may be the cause here, since a much bigger clone is one base away. V and J are TRBV12-3 or TRBV12-4 and TRBJ2-1; TRBD2 might be the D (6 bases). V shed 10 bases and J shed 4 bases, with 20 bases lying between them. This CDR3 region has 15 residues. CDR3 DNA: TGTGCCAACCGAGCGAGGGGACTCTTGTACAATGAGCAGTTCTTC. It codes for CANRARGLLYNEQFF.

This clonotype was detected once. The CDR3 nucleotides read TGTCCCAACAGCCGTAACTTGAACACTGAAGCTTTCTTT. It encodes CPNSRNLNTEAFF. The chain uses TRBV11-3 and TRBJ1-1; D gene uncertain. The germline CDR1 and CDR2 sequences are SGHNT and YENEEA. CDR3 size: 13 residues.

Remarks on this clonotype: The junction shows a germline mismatch at one end, possibly a read error. The CDR3 sequence is CAISDAGGSSGANILTF. CDR3 coding DNA: TGTGCCATCAGTGACGCGGGAGGGAGCTCTGGGGCCAACATCCTGACTTTC. V and J are TRBV10-3 and TRBJ2-6; 9 bases fit TRBD2. Germline CDR1 is ENHRY and CDR2 is SYGVKD. The CDR3 totals 17 residues.

A remark on this clonotype: Possible read error: a much larger clone is one base away. The V and J genes are TRBV4-2 and TRBJ2-1, with D unclear. This CDR3 comprises 17 residues. Deletions cut 4 bases from V and 0 bases from J, with 16 bases between. Per germline, CDR1 LGHNA and CDR2 YNFKEQ. The DNA for the CDR3 is TGTGCCAGCAGCCTAGCCATGGGGAAGAGCTCCTACAATGAGCAGTTCTTC. This gives the protein CASSLAMGKSSYNEQFF.

The rearrangement links TRBV12-3 or TRBV12-4 to TRBJ2-2; D perhaps matches TRBD2 (5 bases). The CDR3 is 14 residues long. The DNA for the CDR3 is TGTCCCGGCAGTCTCCGGGAAAACACCGGGGAGCTGTTTTTT. This encodes CPGSLRENTGELFF.

On this clonotype itself: The junction shows a germline mismatch at one end, possibly a read error. The rearrangement joins TRBV11-2 to TRBJ2-1; tentative D call: TRBD2 (6 bases). The CDR3 loop spans 16 amino acids. In germline, CDR1 is SGHAT, CDR2 FQNNGV. The CDR3 DNA reads TGTGTCAGCAGCGCGAGTAGCGGAAGTTCATACAATGAGCAGTTCTTC. It is translated as CVSSASSGSSYNEQFF.

In regard to this clonotype: This may be a read error: a much more frequent sequence differs by one nucleotide. The chain uses TRBV5-6 and TRBJ2-1, with D possibly matching TRBD2 (5 bases). V was cut by 4 bases and J by 9 bases, with 8 bases left in between. CDR3 length: 11 amino acids. Germline-derived CDR1 and CDR2 are SGHDT and YYEEEE. The CDR3 is CASSIALEQFF. CDR3 nucleotide sequence: TGTGCCAGCAGCATAGCGCTTGAGCAGTTCTTC.

To note about this clonotype: A much larger clonotype is one base distant, so this may be a read error. This sequence joins TRBV6-5 and TRBJ1-2, with 8 bases lining up with TRBD1. The germline V gene encodes CDR1 MNHEY and CDR2 SVGAGI. The CDR3 sequence is 15 residues long. In nucleotides, the CDR3 is TGTTCCAGCAGTTACTCCCAGGGGGCTTACTATGGCTACACCTTC. Protein product: CSSSYSQGAYYGYTF.

Regarding this clonotype: This may be a read error: a much more frequent sequence differs by one nucleotide. The final CDR3 position lacks the conserved phenylalanine or tryptophan, pointing to a likely read error. V usage is TRBV12-3 or TRBV12-4 and J usage is TRBJ2-2, with 7 positions matching TRBD1. V trimming: 3 bases; J trimming: 4 bases; junction bases outside the gene matches: 8. The CDR3 spans 16 residues. The chain's CDR3 is CASSFYRTGSTGELFL. CDR3 DNA sequence: TGTGCCAGCAGTTTTTACCGGACAGGTAGCACCGGGGAGCTGTTTCTT.

This clonotype has at least ten counts. The V gene is TRBV5-1, the J gene TRBJ2-7; maybe TRBD2 (6 bases). V dropped 7 bases and J dropped 3 bases, with 17 bases sitting between them. The CDR3 has 14 residues. Germline CDR1 is SGHRS and CDR2 is YFSETQ. The CDR3 spells CASGGGLEGYEQYF. The CDR3 DNA sequence: TGCGCCAGCGGCGGTGGTCTGGAGGGCTACGAGCAGTACTTC.

V usage is TRBV28 and J usage is TRBJ2-7; 7 positions match TRBD1. Germline V lookup: CDR1 MDHEN, CDR2 SYDVKM. Trimming cost V 5 bases and J 8 bases; bases outside gene matches: 6. This CDR3 has 12 residues. CDR3 sequence: CASSRTGPKQYF. The CDR3, as DNA: TGTGCCAGCAGTCGGACAGGCCCCAAGCAGTACTTC.

With regard to this clonotype: One end of the junction is discordant with germline, which a read error may explain. The chain recombines TRBV7-8 with TRBJ1-5; D is perhaps TRBD1 (5 bases). Germline V gene sequence: CDR1 SGHVS, CDR2 FQNEAQ. The CDR3 extends over 15 amino acids. The CDR3 is CASSIATGAGRPQHF. Here the CDR3 DNA reads TGTGCCAGCAGCATAGCCACAGGCGCTGGTCGGCCCCAGCATTTT.

Regarding this clonotype: An end of the junction differs from the germline gene, which may be a read error. J is TRBJ2-5 and V is TRBV28; no definite D call. CDR1 and CDR2 (germline): MDHEN, SYDVKM. This CDR3 has 12 residues. The CDR3 reads CASSLFQETQHF. The CDR3 DNA reads as TGTGCCAGCAGTTTATTCCAAGAGACCCAGCACTTC.